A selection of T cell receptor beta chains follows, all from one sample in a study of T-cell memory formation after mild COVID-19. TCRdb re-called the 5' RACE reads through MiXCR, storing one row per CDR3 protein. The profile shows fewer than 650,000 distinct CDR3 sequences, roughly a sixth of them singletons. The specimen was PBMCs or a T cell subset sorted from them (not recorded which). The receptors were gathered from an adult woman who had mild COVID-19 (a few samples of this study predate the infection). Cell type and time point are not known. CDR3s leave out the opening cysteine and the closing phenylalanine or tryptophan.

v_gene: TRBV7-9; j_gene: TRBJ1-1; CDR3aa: ASSPGGGATEAF
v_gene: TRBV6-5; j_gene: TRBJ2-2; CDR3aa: ASGYRGRTGELF
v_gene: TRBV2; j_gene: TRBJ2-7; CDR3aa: ASSGTRQESSYEQY
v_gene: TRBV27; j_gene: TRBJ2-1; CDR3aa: ASTLGGNNYNEQF
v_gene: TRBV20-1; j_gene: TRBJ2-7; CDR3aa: SARKGSLYEQY
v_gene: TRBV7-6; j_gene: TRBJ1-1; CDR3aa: ASSLGGKGMNTEAF
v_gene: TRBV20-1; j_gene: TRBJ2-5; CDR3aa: SVMERELMETQY
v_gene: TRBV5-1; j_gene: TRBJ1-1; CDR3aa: ASSSGTGTNTEAF
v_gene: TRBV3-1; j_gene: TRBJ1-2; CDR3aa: ASSSGDYGYT
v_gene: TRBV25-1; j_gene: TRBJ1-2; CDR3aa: ASITWGSGPRAGYT
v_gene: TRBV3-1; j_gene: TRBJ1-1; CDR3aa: ASSQAGARNTEAF
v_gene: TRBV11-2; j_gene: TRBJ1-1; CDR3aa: ASSTGNQNTEAF
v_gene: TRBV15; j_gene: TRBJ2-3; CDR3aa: ATSRAGDEVSTDTQY
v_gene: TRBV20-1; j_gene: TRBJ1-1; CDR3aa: SASPRANTEAF
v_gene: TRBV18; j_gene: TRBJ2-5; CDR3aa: ASSTTTREETQY
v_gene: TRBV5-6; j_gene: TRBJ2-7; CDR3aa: ASSRGGAGRFIIDEQY
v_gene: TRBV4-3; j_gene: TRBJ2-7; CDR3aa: ASSHQGATYEQY
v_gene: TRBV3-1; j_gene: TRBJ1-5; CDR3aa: ASSQMTGGVQPQH
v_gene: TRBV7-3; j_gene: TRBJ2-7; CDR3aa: ASSADNSYEQY
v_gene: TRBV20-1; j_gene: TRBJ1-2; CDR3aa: SAIRDRGNYGYT
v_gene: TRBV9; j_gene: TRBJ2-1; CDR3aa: ASSSQNEQF
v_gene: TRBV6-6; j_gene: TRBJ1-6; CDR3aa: ASSLLVASFSPLH
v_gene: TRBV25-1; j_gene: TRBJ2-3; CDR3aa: ASSVWTTDTQY
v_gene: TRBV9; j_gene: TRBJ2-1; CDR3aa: ASGSGFGEQF
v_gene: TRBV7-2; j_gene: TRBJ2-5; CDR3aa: ASSFSVETQY
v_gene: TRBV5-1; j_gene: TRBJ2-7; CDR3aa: ASSLGQVSSEQY
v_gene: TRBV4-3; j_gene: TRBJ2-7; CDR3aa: ASSQAPQNEQY
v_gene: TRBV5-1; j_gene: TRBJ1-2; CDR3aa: ASSLNRGHNYGYT
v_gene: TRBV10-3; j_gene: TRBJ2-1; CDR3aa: AISASANEQF
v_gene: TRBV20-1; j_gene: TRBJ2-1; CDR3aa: SARDRLAGPRNEQF
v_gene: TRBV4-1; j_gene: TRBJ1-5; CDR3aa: ASSQVQVGNQPQH
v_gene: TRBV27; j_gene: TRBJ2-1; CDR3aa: ASSIGGLEQF
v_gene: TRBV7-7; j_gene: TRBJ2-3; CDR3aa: ASSLGLRVGTDTQY
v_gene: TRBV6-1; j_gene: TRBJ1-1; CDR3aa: ASSVWTANTEAF
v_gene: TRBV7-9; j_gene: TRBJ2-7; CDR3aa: ASVAGFAYEQY
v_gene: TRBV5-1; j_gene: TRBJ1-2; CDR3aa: ASGLGGSGYT
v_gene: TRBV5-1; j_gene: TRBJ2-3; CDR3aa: ASSLDPGQRITDTQY
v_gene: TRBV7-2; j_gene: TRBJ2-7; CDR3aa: ASSLRTYEQY
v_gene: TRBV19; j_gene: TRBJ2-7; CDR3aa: ASSARTGGYEQY
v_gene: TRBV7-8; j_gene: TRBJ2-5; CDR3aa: ASSERAGDPQETQY
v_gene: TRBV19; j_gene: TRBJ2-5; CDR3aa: ASSMGGRRETQY
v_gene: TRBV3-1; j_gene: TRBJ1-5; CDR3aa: ASSQAPYADQPQH